Shown below are 28 T cell receptor beta chains from a single sample sequenced in a study of shared clonotypes between healthy human individuals. The data were produced by immunoSEQ multiplex PCR, yet TCRdb's version contains in-frame clones alone and is incomplete. The sample lists over a million clones, about 80% seen once, with around 0.61% in the top ten. The specimen was memory CD4+ T cells from PBMCs. Subset of the sample: CD45RA-negative fraction. The receptors originated from a man aged 18 to 29 in good health. Some clones in this sample may be carry-over from other donors' samples.

Only a few counts were recorded for this clone. The DNA of the CDR3 is TGTGCCAGTAGTACCTACCAGGCTCTTTACAATGAGCAGTTCTTC. Encoded protein: CASSTYQALYNEQFF. This chain joins TRBV19 and TRBJ2-1; D unresolved. The CDR3 length is 15 residues. The V gene's germline CDR1 is LNHDA and CDR2 SQIVND (reference sequence). Trimming removed 4 bases from V and 4 bases from J, with 14 bases in between.

Concerning this clone: A read error is likely here: a far larger clone is one base away. The V and J genes are TRBV7-9 and TRBJ2-3; D unclear. V shed 3 bases and J shed 1 base, with 2 bases lying between them. CDR1 and CDR2 from the germline V gene are SEHNR and FQNEAQ (reference sequence). CDR3 length: 12 residues. The CDR3 bases are TGTGCCAGCAGCTTTGGCACAGATACGCAGTATTTT. Its translation: CASSFGTDTQYF.

The V gene is TRBV6-1, the J gene TRBJ1-5; possibly TRBD1 for D (5 bases). This CDR3 comprises 15 residues. The germline V gene encodes CDR1 MNHNS and CDR2 SASEGT. V lost 2 bases, J lost 5 bases, and 13 bases lay in between. CDR3: CASSEMMGGYQPQHF. The CDR3 bases are TGTGCCAGCAGTGAAATGATGGGGGGATATCAGCCCCAGCATTTT.

CDR3 loop: CASSALRETNYGYTF. For the CDR3, the DNA is TGTGCCAGCAGCGCCCTCCGGGAGACTAACTATGGCTACACCTTC. V gene TRBV7-3 combines with J gene TRBJ1-2; D uncertain. The CDR3 runs 15 residues. The germline V gene has CDR1 SGHTA and CDR2 FQGTGA. V lost 5 bases, J lost 0 bases, and 13 bases lay in between. The full variable domain, its missing parts supplied by reference TRBV7-3 and TRBJ1-2, is GAGVSQTPSNKVTEKGKYVELRCDPISGHTALYWYRQSLGQGPEFLIYFQGTGAADDSGLPNDRFFAVRPEGSVSTLKIQRTERGDSAVYLCASSALRETNYGYTFGSGTRLTVV.

This clone was picked up one time. The V and J genes are TRBV19 and TRBJ2-2; possible D gene TRBD2, 5 bases. Germline loops: CDR1 LNHDA, CDR2 SQIVND (reference sequence). V was cut by 4 bases and J by 0 bases, with 9 bases left in between. The CDR3 sequence is 15 residues long. This CDR3 reads CASSRYGANTGELFF. CDR3 bases: TGTGCCAGTAGTAGATACGGGGCGAACACCGGGGAGCTGTTTTTT.

The V gene is TRBV2, the J gene TRBJ1-1; D ambiguous. CDR1 and CDR2 (germline): SNHLY, FYNNEI. Trimming took 8 bases from V and 3 from J, leaving 13 bases between them. CDR3 size: 13 residues. The CDR3 coding sequence is TGTGCCAGCGGGTCCCGCGGATACACTGAAGCTTTCTTT. Encoded protein: CASGSRGYTEAFF.

Points on this clone: The sample contains more than one DNA sequence encoding this CDR3. The chain's CDR3 is CSADRGETQYF. In DNA form, the CDR3 reads TGCAGTGCGGACAGGGGAGAGACCCAGTACTTC. The J gene is TRBJ2-5, the V gene TRBV20-1; 9 bases fit TRBD1. Germline assignment: CDR1 DFQATT and CDR2 SNEGSKA (reference sequence). The CDR3 is made up of 11 amino acids. The junction had 0 bases not matched to a gene; V was cut back by 6 bases and J by 4 bases.

To note about this clone: The sample has other DNA sequences that encode this CDR3 too. This sequence joins TRBV2 and TRBJ2-1; D call uncertain. Trimming took off 4 bases at V and 7 bases at J, with 5 bases between the two ends. CDR1 SNHLY and CDR2 FYNNEI come from the germline V gene. The CDR3 covers 11 residues. The DNA for the CDR3 is TGTGCCAGCAGTGTTGTAAATGAGCAGTTCTTC. Encoded protein: CASSVVNEQFF.

V usage is TRBV27 and J usage is TRBJ2-1, with 10 nucleotides matching TRBD2. The CDR3 consists of 16 residues. Unmatched junction bases numbered 11, after V lost 6 bases and J lost 6 bases. From germline, CDR1 is MNHEY and CDR2 SMNVEV (reference sequence). CDR3 protein: CASSPYLAGVGNEQFF. The CDR3 coding sequence is TGTGCCAGCAGCCCTTATCTAGCGGGAGTGGGCAATGAGCAGTTCTTC.

The chain employs TRBV5-1 and TRBJ1-4; 8 nucleotides line up with TRBD1. Per the germline V gene, CDR1 is SGHRS and CDR2 is YFSETQ. V shed 6 bases and J 7 bases; nucleotides not matched to a gene: 8. This CDR3 contains 14 residues. In nucleotides, the CDR3 is TGCGCCAGCACCACCGGGACAGGAGGTGAAAAACTGTTTTTT. It specifies CASTTGTGGEKLFF.

As regards this clone: A much larger clone sits a single nucleotide away, making a read error possible. The rearrangement joins TRBV5-6 to TRBJ2-5; D gene uncertain. Per germline, CDR1 SGHDT and CDR2 YYEEEE. The ends were cut back, 1 base at V and 5 bases at J, with 3 bases in the middle. This CDR3 has 11 residues. DNA of the CDR3: TGTGCCAGCAGCTTGTTTGAGACCCAGTACTTC. Protein: CASSLFETQYF.

The genes are TRBV7-2 and TRBJ2-5, with TRBD1 matching 8 bases. In germline, CDR1 is SGHTA, CDR2 FQGNSA. Trimming at V came to 7 bases and at J to 5 bases, leaving 9 bases not matched to a gene. The CDR3 is 14 amino acids. CDR3: CASMVQGARETQYF. CDR3 DNA sequence: TGTGCCAGCATGGTCCAGGGGGCACGGGAGACCCAGTACTTC.

The chain couples TRBV6-1 to TRBJ1-3; D unclear. Trimming took 2 bases from V and 1 from J, leaving 12 bases between them. Per germline, CDR1 MNHNS and CDR2 SASEGT. The CDR3 loop spans 16 amino acids. Here the CDR3 reads CASSEYGVGSGNTIYF. CDR3 bases: TGTGCCAGCAGTGAATATGGGGTTGGTTCTGGAAACACCATATATTTT.

The rearrangement links TRBV30 to TRBJ1-4; tentatively, D is TRBD1 (6 bases). Deletions cut 5 bases from V and 3 bases from J, with 19 bases between. The germline V gene has CDR1 GTSNPN and CDR2 SVGIG (reference sequence). This CDR3 region has 16 residues. DNA of the CDR3: TGTGCCTGGCACCCCTTGGGGGCAGCACCTAATGAAAAACTGTTTTTT. Amino acids: CAWHPLGAAPNEKLFF.

This clone was picked up a small number of times. This chain connects TRBV11-2 to TRBJ2-1; the D is unclear. The germline V gene has CDR1 SGHAT and CDR2 FQNNGV. V was clipped by 1 base and J by 8 bases, with 6 bases between them. CDR3 length: 12 residues. The CDR3 nucleotides read TGTGCCAGCAGCTTAGCTGGCTATGAGCAGTTCTTC. It translates to CASSLAGYEQFF. The variable domain in full, with the rest retrieved from reference TRBV11-2 and TRBJ2-1, is EAGVAQSPRYKIIEKRQSVAFWCNPISGHATLYWYQQILGQGPKLLIQFQNNGVVDDSQLPKDRFSAERLKGVDSTLKIQPAKLEDSAVYLCASSLAGYEQFFGPGTRLTVL.

In regard to this clone: Other DNA sequences from this sample encode an identical CDR3 as well. The chain uses TRBV28 and TRBJ1-1; D is ambiguous. Germline assignment: CDR1 MDHEN and CDR2 SYDVKM. The CDR3 sequence is 12 residues long. Trimming stripped 2 bases from V and 3 bases from J, with 4 bases between. The CDR3 loop is CASSLRDTEAFF. The CDR3 DNA is TGTGCCAGCAGTTTACGGGACACTGAAGCTTTCTTT. The full variable domain, with the rest looked up from reference TRBV28 and TRBJ1-1, is DVKVTQSSRYLVKRTGEKVFLECVQDMDHENMFWYRQDPGLGLRLIYFSYDVKMKEKGDIPEGYSVSREKKERFSLILESASTNQTSMYLCASSLRDTEAFFGQGTRLTVV.

The rearrangement links TRBV27 to TRBJ2-1; 8 nucleotides line up with TRBD2. The CDR3 length is 12 residues. The V segment lost 5 bases and the J segment 13 bases; nucleotides outside the gene matches: 7. The V gene's germline CDR1 is MNHEY and CDR2 SMNVEV (reference sequence). The DNA of the CDR3 is TGTGCCAGCAGTGGAGCGGGAGTAATACAGTTCTTC. Encoded protein: CASSGAGVIQFF.

The gene calls are TRBV7-9 and TRBJ1-4, with 9 bases matching TRBD1. This CDR3 has 18 amino acids. Germline values: CDR1 SEHNR, CDR2 FQNEAQ (reference sequence). The trim removed 5 bases at V and 5 bases at J, leaving 15 bases unmatched. CDR3 amino acids: CASSQPSKGTGWNEKLFF. Written as DNA, the CDR3 is TGTGCCAGCAGCCAACCGTCTAAAGGGACAGGGTGGAATGAAAAACTGTTTTTT.

Concerning this clone: A read error likely explains this, since a far larger clone differs by one base. Because it lacks the conserved phenylalanine or tryptophan at the end, this CDR3 is likely a read error. The CDR3 is CAWDRNPSEKLFS. The CDR3 region has the DNA TGTGCCTGGGACAGGAACCCATCCGAAAAACTGTTTTCT. This sequence joins TRBV30 and TRBJ1-4; possible D gene TRBD1, 6 bases. This CDR3 is built from 13 residues. Germline V gene sequence: CDR1 GTSNPN, CDR2 SVGIG (reference sequence). Trimming stripped 5 bases from V and 8 bases from J, with 15 bases between.

The chain links TRBV29-1 to TRBJ2-7; unclear D gene. Germline V CDR1 and CDR2: SQVTM, ANQGSEA. This CDR3 is built from 10 residues. V lost 5 bases and J 4 bases, leaving 6 bases between the germline ends. The CDR3 loop reads CSVRDYEQYF. DNA for the CDR3: TGCAGCGTTAGGGATTACGAGCAGTACTTC.

V and J are TRBV5-1 and TRBJ1-3; tentative D call: TRBD1 (5 bases). The V gene lost 1 base and the J gene lost 4 bases, with 6 bases spanning the gap. Germline V gene lookup returns CDR1 SGHRS and CDR2 YFSETQ. The CDR3 extends over 13 amino acids. Written as DNA, the CDR3 is TGCGCCAGCAGCTTGCGGGGGGGAAACACCATATATTTT. Residues: CASSLRGGNTIYF.

This clone has at least ten counts. The genes are TRBV9 and TRBJ1-2; 9 positions agree with TRBD1. J was trimmed by 4 bases and V by 4 bases; bases with no gene match: 8. In germline, CDR1 is SGDLS, CDR2 YYNGEE. The CDR3 loop spans 15 amino acids. CDR3 loop: CASSPRDRALYGYTF. The CDR3, as DNA: TGTGCCAGCAGCCCGAGGGACAGGGCCCTCTATGGCTACACCTTC.

The V gene is TRBV30, the J gene TRBJ1-2; TRBD1 aligns across 10 bases. V lost 2 bases, J lost 6 bases, and 6 bases stayed unmatched. Germline loops: CDR1 GTSNPN, CDR2 SVGIG (reference sequence). The CDR3 is 14 residues long. Here the CDR3 DNA reads TGTGCCTGGAGTCCGACAGGGGGCAGAAATGGCTACACCTTC. Translating it yields CAWSPTGGRNGYTF.

The gene calls are TRBV5-1 and TRBJ2-1, with 9 bases matching TRBD2. The CDR3 sequence is 14 residues long. The germline gives CDR1 SGHRS, CDR2 YFSETQ. V lost 2 bases and J lost 10; bases outside the gene matches: 7. The CDR3 DNA sequence: TGCGCCAGCAGCTTCGGGCGGGAGGGCCTCGAGCAGTTCTTC. Its protein is CASSFGREGLEQFF.

A remark on this clone: A much larger clone lies one base from this, so it may be a read error. J is TRBJ2-7 and V is TRBV6-5; 9 nucleotides align to TRBD1. V trimming: 4 bases; J trimming: 0 bases; junction bases outside the gene matches: 4. The CDR3 runs to 15 residues. Germline CDR1 reads MNHEY; CDR2 reads SVGAGI. DNA of the CDR3: TGTGCCAGCAGTTCCGGGACAGGGAGCTCCTACGAGCAGTACTTC. Its protein product is CASSSGTGSSYEQYF.

CDR3 sequence: CASSAGAIPNQPQHF. The CDR3 bases are TGTGCCAGCAGTGCAGGGGCGATTCCCAATCAGCCCCAGCATTTT. The chain links TRBV2 to TRBJ1-5; tentative D call: TRBD1 (6 bases). This CDR3 spans 15 amino acids. Germline CDR1 is SNHLY and CDR2 is FYNNEI. V lost 4 bases and J 3 bases, leaving 13 bases between the germline ends.

The chain has TRBV10-1 and TRBJ2-6; a possible D gene is TRBD1 (6 bases). Trimming left V 4 bases short and J 4 bases short, with 20 bases between. Looked up from germline, CDR1 is WNHNN and CDR2 is SYGVQD (reference sequence). The CDR3 is 18 amino acids. The CDR3 sequence is CASSGARGPLEGANVLTF. Written as DNA, the CDR3 is TGCGCCAGCAGTGGAGCCAGGGGACCTTTAGAGGGGGCCAACGTCCTGACTTTC.

To note about this clone: At one end the junction does not follow the germline gene, possibly because of a read error. This sequence joins TRBV28 and TRBJ2-7; no reliable D call. Germline V gene data show CDR1 as MDHEN and CDR2 as SYDVKM. The CDR3 sequence is 10 residues long. This chain's CDR3 is CASSSRWVRF. CDR3 sequence (DNA): TGTGCCAGCAGTTCCAGGTGGGTCCGATTC.